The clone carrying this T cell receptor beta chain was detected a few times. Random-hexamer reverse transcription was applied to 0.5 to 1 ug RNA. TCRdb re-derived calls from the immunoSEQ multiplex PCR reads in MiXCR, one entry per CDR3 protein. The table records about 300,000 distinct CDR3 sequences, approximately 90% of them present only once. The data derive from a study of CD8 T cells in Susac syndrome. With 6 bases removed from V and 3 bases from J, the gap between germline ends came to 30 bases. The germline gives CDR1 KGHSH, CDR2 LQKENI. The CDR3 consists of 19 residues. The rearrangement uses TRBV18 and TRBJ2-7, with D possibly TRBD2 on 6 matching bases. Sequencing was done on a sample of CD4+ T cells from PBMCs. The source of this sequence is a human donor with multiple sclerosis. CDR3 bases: TGTGCCAGCTCTCCCGACATCGGGGGTAATGATACATTCATCTACGAGCAGTACTTC. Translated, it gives CASSPDIGGNDTFIYEQYF.